Presented here are 14 T cell receptor beta chains from one specimen sequenced in a study of regulatory T cells in long-lasting Graves disease. Time point: persistent/refractory GD, antithyroid drugs over 5 years with positive TRAb. TCR sequences were obtained from RNA taken from PBMCs. The TCR beta library used iRepertoire HTBI primers with Arm-PCR amplification of CDR3. TCRdb re-called the multiplex PCR reads through MiXCR, storing one row per CDR3 protein. The sample has hundreds of thousands of distinct CDR3 sequences, 20% to 25% seen once; the top ten hold roughly an eighth. Sample: peripheral blood mononuclear cells (PBMCs), taken when the disease was refractory, from a patient treated with antithyroid drugs. These receptors were taken from a female donor with Graves disease.

This clonotype turned up a few times. The chain employs TRBV27 and TRBJ2-6; D could derive from TRBD1 or TRBD2 (5 bases each). V lost 2 bases and J 2 bases, leaving 22 bases between the germline ends. Per the germline V gene, CDR1 is MNHEY and CDR2 is SMNVEV (reference sequence). The CDR3 sequence is 20 residues long. The CDR3 loop is CASSLVGGPRRGAGANVLTF. The CDR3 bases are TGTGCCAGCAGTTTAGTAGGCGGACCCAGAAGAGGGGCTGGGGCCAACGTCCTGACTTTC.

There are many counts of this clonotype. One junction end does not reproduce the germline sequence, and a read error may be involved. V gene TRBV5-1 combines with J gene TRBJ1-2; 12 bases fit TRBD1. Per germline, CDR1 SGHRS and CDR2 YFSETQ. The CDR3 contains 15 residues. As DNA, the CDR3 is TGTGCCAGCAGTTTGGGACAGGGGGCTGACTATGGCTACACCTTC. This translates into CASSLGQGADYGYTF. The whole variable domain, filled in from reference TRBV5-1 and TRBJ1-2, reads KAGVTQTPRYLIKTRGQQVTLSCSPISGHRSVSWYQQTPGQGLQFLFEYFSETQRNKGNFPGRFSGRQFSNSRSEMNVSTLELGDSALYLCASSLGQGADYGYTFGSGTRLTVV.

For this clonotype: A much more abundant neighbour one base away suggests this may be a read error. V is TRBV5-6 and J is TRBJ1-2; 9 bases are a match to TRBD1. The germline V gene has CDR1 SGHDT and CDR2 YYEEEE. With 5 bases clipped from V and 4 bases from J, the junction kept 6 bases outside the gene matches. This CDR3 spans 14 amino acids. Written as DNA, the CDR3 is TGTGCCAGCAGGGGGACAGGGTTCAGCTATGGCTACACCTTC. This gives the protein CASRGTGFSYGYTF.

This clonotype was picked up many times. The chain is built from TRBV2 and TRBJ1-1; the D gene is possibly TRBD1 (5 bases). Per germline, CDR1 SNHLY and CDR2 FYNNEI. The CDR3 totals 14 residues. V lost 4 bases to trimming and J lost 4 bases, with 13 bases between them. This CDR3 is CASSGKGRGTEAFF. CDR3 bases: TGTGCCAGCAGTGGTAAGGGGAGGGGCACTGAAGCTTTCTTT.

This clonotype was seen a handful of times. The V and J genes are TRBV3-1 and TRBJ2-5; D is possibly TRBD2 (6 bases). The V end was cut by 4 bases, the J end by 5 bases, with 26 bases between. CDR1 is LGHDT and CDR2 is YNNKEL in the germline V gene (reference sequence). The CDR3 length is 18 residues. This CDR3 reads CASSRRTPPGDRSETQYF. The CDR3 coding sequence is TGTGCCAGCAGCCGCCGCACCCCTCCGGGGGACCGCTCGGAGACCCAGTACTTC.

This clonotype occurred once. A much larger clone differs by one base, so this may be a read error. The chain links TRBV7-2 to TRBJ2-5; weak D call: TRBD2 (6 bases). Germline assignment: CDR1 SGHTA and CDR2 FQGNSA. The CDR3 is made up of 15 amino acids. V dropped 6 bases and J dropped 2 bases, with 16 bases sitting between them. The CDR3 region is CASRLLEGRQETQYF. The CDR3 DNA reads TGTGCCAGCAGATTGCTGGAGGGTCGACAAGAGACCCAGTACTTC. Based on the CDR3 plus reference TRBV7-2 and TRBJ2-5, the full variable domain is GAGVSQSPSNKVTEKGKDVELRCDPISGHTALYWYRQSLGQGLEFLIYFQGNSAPDKSGLPSDRFSAERTGGSVSTLTIQRTQQEDSAVYLCASRLLEGRQETQYFGPGTRLLVL.

This chain uses TRBV5-1 with TRBJ2-1, with 10 bases lining up with TRBD2. The CDR3 is made up of 16 amino acids. V lost 4 bases and J lost 4; bases outside the gene matches: 8. Germline assignment: CDR1 SGHRS and CDR2 YFSETQ. CDR3 loop: CASSSRTSGAYNEQFF. The CDR3 DNA is TGCGCCAGCAGCAGCAGGACTAGCGGAGCGTACAATGAGCAGTTCTTC.

The chain links TRBV6-1 to TRBJ1-5, with D possibly matching TRBD1 (5 bases). The CDR3 sequence is 12 residues long. Trimming shortened V by 8 bases and J by 2 bases, and 7 bases separated the two germline ends. Germline values: CDR1 MNHNS, CDR2 SASEGT. The CDR3 is CASWDGNQPQHF. CDR3 nucleotide sequence: TGTGCCAGCTGGGACGGCAATCAGCCCCAGCATTTT.

The genes are TRBV4-2 and TRBJ2-5, with TRBD2 matching 11 bases. J was trimmed by 1 base and V by 0 bases; bases with no gene match: 4. Germline CDR1 is LGHNA and CDR2 is YNFKEQ. The CDR3 has 17 amino acids. The CDR3 DNA sequence: TGTGCCAGCAGCCAAGACCCCACTAGCGGGGGCCAAGAGACCCAGTACTTC. It encodes CASSQDPTSGGQETQYF.

This clonotype showed up just a few times. In DNA form, the CDR3 reads TGTGCCAGCAGCTTAGCGCGTCAATCCTACGAGCAGTACTTC. Amino acid sequence: CASSLARQSYEQYF. This chain joins TRBV7-9 and TRBJ2-7; D unclear. CDR3 length: 14 residues. Germline V gene sequence: CDR1 SEHNR, CDR2 FQNEAQ (reference sequence). V was cut by 0 bases and J by 1 base, with 7 bases left in between. Drawing the rest from reference TRBV7-9 and TRBJ2-7, the complete variable domain is DTGVSQNPRHKITKRGQNVTFRCDPISEHNRLYWYRQTLGQGPEFLTYFQNEAQLEKSRLLSDRFSAERPKGSFSTLEIQRTEQGDSAMYLCASSLARQSYEQYFGPGTRLTVT.

The chain links TRBV2 to TRBJ2-1, with 7 bases that match TRBD2. CDR1 is SNHLY and CDR2 is FYNNEI in the germline V gene. V lost 6 bases, J lost 5 bases, and 10 bases stayed unmatched. The CDR3 is 15 residues long. CDR3 sequence (DNA): TGTGCCAGCAGCGACATGGGCGGGAGCCACAATGAGCAGTTCTTC. Translation gives CASSDMGGSHNEQFF.

This clonotype has ten or more counts. The chain couples TRBV9 to TRBJ2-7; D gene ambiguous. This CDR3 has 14 amino acids. Trimming stripped 0 bases from V and 3 bases from J, with 10 bases between. Germline CDR1 is SGDLS and CDR2 is YYNGEE. The CDR3: CASSVDPSDYEQYF. The CDR3 DNA sequence: TGTGCCAGCAGCGTAGACCCGTCAGACTACGAGCAGTACTTC.

This clonotype was detected a few times. V gene TRBV5-1 combines with J gene TRBJ2-4, with D uncertain. Trimming pared 7 bases from V and 3 bases from J, leaving 11 bases between. The CDR3 extends over 13 amino acids. Germline V gives CDR1 SGHRS, CDR2 YFSETQ. The CDR3 region has the DNA TGCGCCAGCTCCTCTGGGGTCAAAAACATTCAGTACTTC. It codes for CASSSGVKNIQYF.

This clonotype was counted ten times or more. The chain uses TRBV28 and TRBJ2-5, with D possibly being TRBD2 (5 bases). The V end lost 2 bases, the J end lost 5 bases, and 6 bases lay between the germline ends. The CDR3 spans 12 residues. CDR1 is MDHEN, CDR2 SYDVKM, per germline. Written as DNA, the CDR3 is TGTGCCAGCAGTTTAGGGGAGGAGACCCAGTACTTC. Translating it yields CASSLGEETQYF.